The sequence of this T cell receptor (beta chain) was determined in a study of T cell responses to AZD1222 COVID-19 vaccine. This CDR3 spans 13 amino acids. Germline V lookup: CDR1 MGHRA, CDR2 YSYEKL. V lost 1 base and J 5 bases, leaving 8 bases between the germline ends. The study, taken as a whole, reports: AZD1222 recipients seropositive at baseline numbered only 5 or 6.

Details on this clone: Its specificity is not known.

Sequenced by immunoSEQ multiplex PCR; TCRdb stores in-frame clones only, minus some. The data contain 100,000 or so clones, approximately 86% of them seen just once; the ten biggest clones take up just under 6.5%. The chain uses TRBV4-1 and TRBJ2-5, with D tentatively TRBD1 (5 bases). The TCR comes from an adult in good health. Source: peripheral blood, taken on day 0 of AZD1222 vaccination. This CDR3 reads CASSQGRVETQYF. Written as DNA, the CDR3 is TGCGCCAGCAGCCAAGGCAGGGTGGAGACCCAGTACTTC.